These 4 T cell receptor beta chains came from one sample sequenced in a study of blood T cells in healthy people across ages (dated by TCRdb to the mid-2010s). Preparation of the library involved 5' RACE. The instrument was an Illumina HiSeq 2500. A second PCR of about 6 to 11 cycles was run with a J-beta primer mix and a sample-barcoded 5' primer. TCRdb ran its own pipeline on the public reads, namely fastp trimming at Q25 and MiXCR clone calling, and kept in-frame beta chains. A single entry per CDR3 protein holds the most common genes and DNA from its merged rows. The sample table holds 800,000 to 950,000 distinct CDR3 sequences, of which about 48% were seen once. Roughly 13% of the sample is in the top ten clones. Sequencing used blood. Receptor source: a young man in good health.

This clonotype has just a few counts. The chain couples TRBV5-1 to TRBJ2-7, with D unresolved. The CDR3 has 15 amino acids. V shed 0 bases and J shed 3 bases, with 13 bases lying between them. Germline loops: CDR1 SGHRS, CDR2 YFSETQ. CDR3 loop: CASSLVGRPDYEQYF. CDR3 coding DNA: TGCGCCAGCAGCTTGGTGGGCCGACCTGACTACGAGCAGTACTTC.

This clonotype was counted only a few times. The rearrangement joins TRBV28 to TRBJ1-2, with D unresolved. The V end was cut by 5 bases, the J end by 3 bases, with 4 bases between. In germline, CDR1 is MDHEN, CDR2 SYDVKM. This CDR3 spans 11 amino acids. The CDR3 is CASSAYYGYTF. CDR3 nucleotide sequence: TGTGCCAGCAGTGCCTACTATGGCTACACCTTC.

This clonotype came up a few times. The rearrangement links TRBV6-1 to TRBJ2-3; unclear D gene. V was cut by 6 bases and J by 2 bases, with 9 bases left in between. This CDR3 spans 13 amino acids. Germline CDR1 reads MNHNS; CDR2 reads SASEGT. The CDR3 bases are TGTGCCAGCAGGAGTTCCGACACAGATACGCAGTATTTT. Protein product: CASRSSDTDTQYF.

This chain connects TRBV7-2 to TRBJ2-7; D call uncertain. Germline V CDR1 and CDR2: SGHTA, FQGNSA. The length of the CDR3 is 15 residues. The V end lost 4 bases, the J end lost 2 bases, and 15 bases lay between the germline ends. For the CDR3, the DNA is TGTGCCAGCAGCTGGGAACTGGGCAGCACCTACGAGCAGTACTTC. Translating it yields CASSWELGSTYEQYF.